The sequence of this TCR beta chain was determined in a study of blood T cells in healthy people across ages. The trim removed 0 bases at V and 1 base at J, leaving 6 bases unmatched. CDR3 length equals 17 residues. CDR1 and CDR2 (germline): SGHTA, FQGNSA. A sample-barcoded 5' primer and a J-beta primer mix were used in a second PCR of about 6 to 11 cycles. TCRdb analysed the 5' RACE reads with MiXCR anew, one entry per CDR3 protein. The table lists over a million distinct CDR3 sequences, around 45% of them singletons. V is TRBV7-2 and J is TRBJ2-4; TRBD2 matches 7 bases. The TCR was taken from a woman aged 55-69 years in good health. The sequenced material came from blood. The CDR3 region is CTSSLARAGVAKNIQYF. DNA for the CDR3: TGTACCAGCAGCTTAGCTCGGGCGGGAGTTGCCAAAAACATTCAGTACTTC. Full variable domain (rest looked up from reference TRBV7-2 and TRBJ2-4): GAGVSQSPSNKVTEKGKDVELRCDPISGHTALYWYRQSLGQGLEFLIYFQGNSAPDKSGLPSDRFSAERTGGSVSTLTIQRTQQEDSAVYLCTSSLARAGVAKNIQYFGAGTRLSVL.